A selection of T cell receptor beta chains follows, all from one sample in a study of cytomegalovirus exposure and HLA in healthy donors. Generated by immunoSEQ multiplex PCR, the TCRdb table keeps only in-frame clones and is missing some. The repertoire holds about 160,000 clones, approximately 80% seen once, with around 6.6% in the top ten. Sequencing input: PBMCs. Source of these receptors: a man in his fifties in good health and CMV-seropositive. Both conserved end residues are part of each CDR3. The D gene is left open where the match is weak. Rows give clone size only sometimes, using once, few, many, or a class for an expanded clone.

-	TRBD1	TRBV30	TRBJ1-1	CAWSVLIGTGGSEAFF	TGTGCCTGGAGTGTCTTGATAGGGACAGGGGGCTCGGAAGCTTTCTTT
-	-	TRBV7-7	TRBJ2-5	CASSLVPGQLETQYF	TGTGCCAGCAGCTTAGTCCCGGGACAATTAGAGACCCAGTACTTC
-	TRBD1	TRBV28	TRBJ2-1	CASLNRGRNEQFF	TGTGCCAGTTTAAACAGGGGACGCAATGAGCAGTTCTTC
-	TRBD1	TRBV30	TRBJ1-2	CAFSSGGHYGYTF	TGTGCCTTTAGTTCAGGGGGGCACTATGGCTACACCTTC
few	-	TRBV2	TRBJ2-3	CASSDEASETQYF	TGTGCCAGCAGTGACGAGGCTAGCGAGACGCAGTATTTT
once	TRBD1	TRBV6-6	TRBJ1-5	CASSYPDRVIIQPQHF	TGTGCCAGCAGTTACCCTGACAGGGTGATAATTCAGCCCCAGCATTTT
-	-	TRBV29-1	TRBJ2-6	CSVAASGANVLTF	TGCAGCGTGGCGGCCTCTGGGGCCAACGTCCTGACTTTC
few	TRBD2	TRBV4-1	TRBJ2-5	CASSQDSAGGIQETQYF	TGCGCCAGCAGCCAAGACAGCGCGGGGGGGATTCAAGAGACCCAGTACTTC
-	TRBD1	TRBV5-6	TRBJ1-1	CASSLGGQGRITEAFF	TGTGCCAGCAGCTTGGGGGGACAGGGAAGGATCACTGAAGCTTTCTTT
-	-	TRBV5-6	TRBJ2-7	CASSPGRSYEQYF	TGTGCCAGCAGCCCGGGTCGGTCCTACGAGCAGTACTTC
-	TRBD1	TRBV2	TRBJ2-5	CASTGGRETQYF	TGTGCCAGCACAGGGGGCCGGGAGACCCAGTACTTC
-	-	TRBV4-1	TRBJ1-5	CASSQDRSGLNQPQHF	TGCGCCAGCAGCCAAGATCGGTCAGGACTCAATCAGCCCCAGCATTTT
-	TRBD1	TRBV18	TRBJ1-1	CASSDGQGARTSEAFF	TGTGCCAGCTCGGATGGACAGGGGGCGCGAACCTCTGAAGCTTTCTTT
-	-	TRBV6-6	TRBJ1-2	CASSYLPGETDGYTF	TGTGCCAGCAGTTACTTGCCAGGGGAAACGGATGGCTACACCTTC
-	-	TRBV20-1	TRBJ1-5	CSAPFGGPQHF	TGCAGTGCTCCGTTCGGAGGGCCCCAGCATTTT
-	-	TRBV7-9	TRBJ2-1	CASSLTVGNEQFF	TGTGCCAGCAGCTTGACAGTTGGGAATGAGCAGTTCTTC
once	-	TRBV7-6	TRBJ2-1	CASSLDSWANNEQFF	TGTGCCAGCAGTCTCGACAGCTGGGCAAACAATGAGCAGTTCTTC
-	-	TRBV11-3	TRBJ1-1	CASSSTTNTEAFF	TGTGCCAGCAGCTCCACCACTAACACTGAAGCTTTCTTT
-	TRBD2	TRBV19	TRBJ2-2	CASGSPAGGFGELFF	TGTGCCAGTGGTTCGCCGGCGGGAGGATTCGGGGAGCTGTTTTTT
-	-	TRBV2	TRBJ2-6	CASTPSRAGANVLTF	TGTGCCAGCACCCCGAGCAGGGCTGGGGCCAACGTCCTGACTTTC
-	-	TRBV27	TRBJ2-7	CASTSGLPYEQYF	TGTGCCAGCACCTCGGGACTGCCCTACGAGCAGTACTTC
-	TRBD1	TRBV6-1	TRBJ2-1	CASSAGTGGRNEQFF	TGTGCCAGCAGTGCCGGGACAGGGGGGAGGAATGAGCAGTTCTTC
-	TRBD1	TRBV27	TRBJ2-7	CASSQGALYEQYF	TGTGCCAGCAGCCAGGGGGCTCTCTACGAGCAGTACTTC
once	TRBD2	TRBV2	TRBJ2-1	CASSGTSNEQFF	TGTGCCAGCAGTGGGACTAGTAATGAGCAGTTCTTC
once	TRBD2	TRBV2	TRBJ2-2	CASRGLVNTGELFF	TGTGCCAGCAGGGGACTAGTGAACACCGGGGAGCTGTTTTTT
-	-	TRBV29-1	TRBJ2-1	CSAPPAGISYNEQFF	TGCAGCGCTCCCCCCGCAGGGATCTCCTACAATGAGCAGTTCTTC
-	-	TRBV6-1	TRBJ1-5	CASNAGGTNQPQHF	TGTGCCAGCAATGCGGGGGGGACAAATCAGCCCCAGCATTTT
-	TRBD2	TRBV10-2	TRBJ2-1	CASTRGGVYNEQFF	TGCGCCAGCACCCGGGGGGGGGTGTACAATGAGCAGTTCTTC
-	TRBD1	TRBV19	TRBJ1-3	CASSPTDRDFSGNTIYF	TGTGCCAGTAGTCCTACCGACAGGGACTTCTCTGGAAACACCATATATTTT
few	TRBD2	TRBV13	TRBJ2-1	CASSLAGLAGFNEQFF	TGTGCCAGCAGCTTAGCTGGACTAGCGGGATTCAATGAGCAGTTCTTC
few	TRBD1	TRBV9	TRBJ1-5	CASSVTGSNQPQHF	TGTGCCAGCAGCGTGACAGGGAGCAATCAGCCCCAGCATTTT
-	-	TRBV6-6	TRBJ1-1	CASSYSPRSGEAFF	TGTGCCAGCAGTTATAGCCCCCGGAGCGGTGAAGCTTTCTTT
-	TRBD1	TRBV27	TRBJ1-4	CASSLLGDSNEKLFF	TGTGCCAGCAGTTTATTAGGGGACAGTAATGAAAAACTGTTTTTT
-	-	TRBV9	TRBJ2-2	CASSALTATNTGELFF	TGTGCCAGCAGCGCCCTGACCGCGACTAACACCGGGGAGCTGTTTTTT
-	TRBD1	TRBV19	TRBJ1-5	CASSIPGTGNSNQPQHF	TGTGCCAGTAGTATCCCCGGGACAGGCAATAGCAATCAGCCCCAGCATTTT
-	TRBD1	TRBV5-4	TRBJ1-6	CASSSQGAWNSPLHF	TGTGCCAGCAGCTCCCAGGGGGCTTGGAATTCACCCCTCCACTTT
few	-	TRBV6-5	TRBJ2-1	CASSIQASSYNEQFF	TGTGCCAGCAGTATTCAGGCGAGCTCCTACAATGAGCAGTTCTTC
-	TRBD1	TRBV10-3	TRBJ1-1	CAISAQQGRNTEAFF	TGTGCCATCAGTGCCCAACAGGGGCGGAACACTGAAGCTTTCTTT
-	-	TRBV2	TRBJ2-7	CASSAYEQYF	TGTGCCAGCTCGGCCTACGAGCAGTACTTC